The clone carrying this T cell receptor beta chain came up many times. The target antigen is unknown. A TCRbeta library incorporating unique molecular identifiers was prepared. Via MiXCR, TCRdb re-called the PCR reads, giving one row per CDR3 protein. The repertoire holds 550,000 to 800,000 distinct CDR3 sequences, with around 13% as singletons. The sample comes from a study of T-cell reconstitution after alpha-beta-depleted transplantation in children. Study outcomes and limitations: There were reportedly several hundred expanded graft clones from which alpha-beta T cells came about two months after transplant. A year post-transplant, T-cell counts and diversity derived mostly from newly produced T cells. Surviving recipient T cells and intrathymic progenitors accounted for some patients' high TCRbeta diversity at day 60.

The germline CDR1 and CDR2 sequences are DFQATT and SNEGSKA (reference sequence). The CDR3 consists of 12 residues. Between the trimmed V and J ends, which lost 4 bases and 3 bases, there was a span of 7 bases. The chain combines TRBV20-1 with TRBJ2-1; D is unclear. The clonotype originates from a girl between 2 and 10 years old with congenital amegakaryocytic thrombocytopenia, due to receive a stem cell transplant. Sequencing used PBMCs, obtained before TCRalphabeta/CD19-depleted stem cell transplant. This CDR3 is CSAKPNYNEQFF. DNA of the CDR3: TGCAGTGCTAAACCTAACTACAATGAGCAGTTCTTC.